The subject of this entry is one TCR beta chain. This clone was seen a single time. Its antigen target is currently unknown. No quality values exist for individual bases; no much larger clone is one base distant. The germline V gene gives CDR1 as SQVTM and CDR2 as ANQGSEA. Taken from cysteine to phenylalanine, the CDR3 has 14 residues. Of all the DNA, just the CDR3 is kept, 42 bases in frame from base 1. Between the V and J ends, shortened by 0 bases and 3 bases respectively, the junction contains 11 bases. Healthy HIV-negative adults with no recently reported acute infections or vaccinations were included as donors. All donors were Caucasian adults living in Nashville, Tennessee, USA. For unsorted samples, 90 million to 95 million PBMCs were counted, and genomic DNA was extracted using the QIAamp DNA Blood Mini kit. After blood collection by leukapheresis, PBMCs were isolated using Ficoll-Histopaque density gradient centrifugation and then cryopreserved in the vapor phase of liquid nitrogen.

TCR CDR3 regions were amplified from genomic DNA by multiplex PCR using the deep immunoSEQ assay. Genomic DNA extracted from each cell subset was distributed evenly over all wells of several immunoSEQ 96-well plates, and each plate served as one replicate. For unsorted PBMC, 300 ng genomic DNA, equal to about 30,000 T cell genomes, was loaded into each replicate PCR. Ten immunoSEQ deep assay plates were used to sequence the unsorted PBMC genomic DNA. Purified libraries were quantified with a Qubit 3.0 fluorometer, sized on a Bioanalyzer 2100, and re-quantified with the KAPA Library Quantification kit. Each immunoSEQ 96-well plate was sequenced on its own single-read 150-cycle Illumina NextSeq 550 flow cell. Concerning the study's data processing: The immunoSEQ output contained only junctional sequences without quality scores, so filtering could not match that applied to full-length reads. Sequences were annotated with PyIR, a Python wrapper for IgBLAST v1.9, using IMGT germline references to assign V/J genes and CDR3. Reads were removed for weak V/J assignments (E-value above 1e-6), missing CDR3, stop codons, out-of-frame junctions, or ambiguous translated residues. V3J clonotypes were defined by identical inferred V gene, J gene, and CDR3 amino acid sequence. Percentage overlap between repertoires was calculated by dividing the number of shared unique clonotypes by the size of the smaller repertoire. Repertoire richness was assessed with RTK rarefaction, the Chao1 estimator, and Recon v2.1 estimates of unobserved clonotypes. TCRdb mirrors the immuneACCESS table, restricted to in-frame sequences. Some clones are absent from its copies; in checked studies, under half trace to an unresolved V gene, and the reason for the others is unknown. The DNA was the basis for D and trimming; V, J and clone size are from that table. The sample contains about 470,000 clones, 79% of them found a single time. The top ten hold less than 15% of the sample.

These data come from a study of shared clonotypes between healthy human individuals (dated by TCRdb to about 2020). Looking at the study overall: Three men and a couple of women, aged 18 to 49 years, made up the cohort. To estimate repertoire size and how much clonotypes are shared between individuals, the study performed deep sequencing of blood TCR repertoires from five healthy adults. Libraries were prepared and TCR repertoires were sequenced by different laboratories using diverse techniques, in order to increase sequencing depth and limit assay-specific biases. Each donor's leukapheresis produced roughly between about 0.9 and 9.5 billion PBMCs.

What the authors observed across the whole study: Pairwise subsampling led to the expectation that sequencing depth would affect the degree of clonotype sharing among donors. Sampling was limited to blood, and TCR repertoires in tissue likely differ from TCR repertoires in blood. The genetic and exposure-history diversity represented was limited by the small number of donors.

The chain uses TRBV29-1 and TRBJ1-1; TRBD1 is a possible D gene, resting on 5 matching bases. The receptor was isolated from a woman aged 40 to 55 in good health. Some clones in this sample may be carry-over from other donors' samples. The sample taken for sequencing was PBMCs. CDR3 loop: CSVEETVGYTEAFF. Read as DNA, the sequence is TGCAGCGTTGAAGAGACAGTGGGGTACACTGAAGCTTTCTTT. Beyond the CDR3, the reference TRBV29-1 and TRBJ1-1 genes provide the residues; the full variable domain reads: SAVISQKPSRDICQRGTSLTIQCQVDSQVTMMFWYRQQPGQSLTLIATANQGSEATYESGFVIDKFPISRPNLTFSTLTVSNMSPEDSSIYLCSVEETVGYTEAFFGQGTRLTVV.